These 27 T cell receptor beta chains share one sample of origin, sequenced in a study of blood T cell repertoires in COVID-19. TCRdb keeps only in-frame clones here, not all; method: immunoSEQ multiplex PCR. The repertoire includes 250,000 to 350,000 clones, under 85% of them detected once, and 0.7% to 0.9% sits in the top ten. The sample taken for sequencing was peripheral blood. The receptor set was obtained from a human donor with COVID-19, enrolled during active disease. The donor label of this sample is uncertain.

The chain is built from TRBV19 and TRBJ1-5; D is unclear. This CDR3 comprises 13 residues. Germline values: CDR1 LNHDA, CDR2 SQIVND (reference sequence). V was shortened by 6 bases and J by 9 bases, with 15 bases between the two germline ends. For the CDR3, the DNA is TGTGCCAGTAGAAAAGCGGCTTCTTGGCCCCAGCATTTT. Protein product: CASRKAASWPQHF. Looking up the rest from reference TRBV19 and TRBJ1-5 gives the full variable domain: DGGITQSPKYLFRKEGQNVTLSCEQNLNHDAMYWYRQDPGQGLRLIYYSQIVNDFQKGDIAEGYSVSREKKESFPLTVTSAQKNPTAFYLCASRKAASWPQHFGDGTRLSIL.

CDR3 bases: TGTGCTAGTGGTCGGGACAGCTACTCCTCTGGAAACACCATATATTTT. Its protein product is CASGRDSYSSGNTIYF. The chain employs TRBV12-5 and TRBJ1-3, with 7 bases that match TRBD1. V was pared by 5 bases and J by 0 bases, with 7 bases of the junction left unmatched. The CDR3 runs to 16 residues. Germline-derived CDR1 and CDR2 are LGHNT and FRNRAP.

There are a few counts of this clone. The CDR3 sequence: CAWSVAGVIEQFF. The CDR3 nucleotides are TGTGCCTGGAGTGTAGCGGGAGTAATTGAGCAGTTCTTC. This rearrangement joins TRBV30 to TRBJ2-1, with 8 bases matching TRBD2. The germline V gene has CDR1 GTSNPN and CDR2 SVGIG (reference sequence). The CDR3 is 13 amino acids. The J segment lost 9 bases and the V segment lost 0 bases, leaving 4 bases of the junction unmatched.

V and J are TRBV2 and TRBJ1-2; no definite D call. Between the trimmed V and J ends, which lost 6 bases and 0 bases, there was a span of 11 bases. The CDR3 is made up of 14 amino acids. Germline V gene data show CDR1 as SNHLY and CDR2 as FYNNEI. CDR3 sequence (DNA): TGTGCCAGCAGAAACTGGGCGTCTAACTATGGCTACACCTTC. Translating gives CASRNWASNYGYTF. The whole variable domain, filled in from reference TRBV2 and TRBJ1-2, reads EPEVTQTPSHQVTQMGQEVILRCVPISNHLYFYWYRQILGQKVEFLVSFYNNEISEKSEIFDDQFSVERPDGSNFTLKIRSTKLEDSAMYFCASRNWASNYGYTFGSGTRLTVV.

The J gene is TRBJ2-4, the V gene TRBV6-5; perhaps TRBD1 as D (6 bases). The CDR3 sequence is 14 residues long. V shed 7 bases and J shed 0 bases, with 10 bases lying between them. Germline V gene data show CDR1 as MNHEY and CDR2 as SVGAGI. CDR3 coding DNA: TGTGCCAGCAAGACACAGGGAGCCAAAAACATTCAGTACTTC. Its protein product is CASKTQGAKNIQYF.

The J gene is TRBJ1-1, the V gene TRBV5-1; a weak D match, TRBD1 (6 bases). The CDR3 contains 13 residues. The ends were cut back, 0 bases at V and 8 bases at J, with 11 bases in the middle. Germline values: CDR1 SGHRS, CDR2 YFSETQ. In nucleotides, the CDR3 is TGCGCCAGCAGCTTGGACAGGGATCTCGAAGCTTTCTTT. Its translation: CASSLDRDLEAFF.

The chain recombines TRBV7-8 with TRBJ1-2, with a tentative D call TRBD1 (6 bases). CDR1 and CDR2 (germline): SGHVS, FQNEAQ. The germline V and J ends were trimmed by 4 bases and 0 bases, with 12 bases remaining between them. This CDR3 is 15 amino acids long. For the CDR3, the DNA is TGTGCCAGCAGCTCTACGGACAGCTCTAACTATGGCTACACCTTC. It is translated as CASSSTDSSNYGYTF. Supplemented by reference TRBV7-8 and TRBJ1-2, the full variable domain reads GAGVSQSPRYKVAKRGQDVALRCDPISGHVSLFWYQQALGQGPEFLTYFQNEAQLDKSGLPSDRFFAERPEGSVSTLKIQRTQQEDSAVYLCASSSTDSSNYGYTFGSGTRLTVV.

Comments on this clone: Other DNA sequences in this specimen translate into the identical CDR3. The V call is TRBV18, the J call TRBJ1-5; 8 bases map to TRBD1. The CDR3 contains 14 residues. CDR1 and CDR2 (germline): KGHSH, LQKENI. After removal of 3 bases from V and 2 bases from J, the junction contained 0 bases not matched to a gene. CDR3 nucleotides: TGTGCCAGCTCACCGGGACAGGGCAATCAGCCCCAGCATTTT. It is translated as CASSPGQGNQPQHF.

The rearrangement joins TRBV9 to TRBJ2-7, with unresolved D. Trimming removed 0 bases from V and 3 bases from J, with 10 bases in between. Germline V CDR1 and CDR2: SGDLS, YYNGEE. The CDR3 covers 14 residues. CDR3 amino acids: CASSVASQNYEQYF. CDR3 DNA: TGTGCCAGCAGCGTAGCATCCCAGAACTACGAGCAGTACTTC.

This rearrangement joins TRBV3-1 (or the pseudogene TRBV3-2) to TRBJ1-5; D gene uncertain. The CDR3 is made up of 14 amino acids. CDR1 LGHDT and CDR2 YNNKEL come from the germline V gene (reference sequence). V was clipped by 1 base and J by 4 bases, with 8 bases between them. CDR3 protein: CASSQVGGNQPQHF. CDR3 nucleotides: TGTGCCAGCAGCCAAGTAGGCGGAAATCAGCCCCAGCATTTT.

This chain connects TRBV11-2 to TRBJ1-4, with a possible D match to TRBD1 (6 bases). CDR1 is SGHAT, CDR2 FQNNGV, per germline. This CDR3 is 16 amino acids long. Trimming pared 5 bases from V and 1 base from J, leaving 14 bases between. CDR3 in DNA: TGTGCCAGCAGCCCTAACCCAGGGGTAACTAATGAAAAACTGTTTTTT. Translated: CASSPNPGVTNEKLFF. The complete variable domain, with remaining parts taken from reference TRBV11-2 and TRBJ1-4, reads EAGVAQSPRYKIIEKRQSVAFWCNPISGHATLYWYQQILGQGPKLLIQFQNNGVVDDSQLPKDRFSAERLKGVDSTLKIQPAKLEDSAVYLCASSPNPGVTNEKLFFGSGTQLSVL.

DNA for the CDR3: TGTGCCAGCAGCTTAGGTTCGGGGAACACTGAAGCTTTCTTT. It is translated as CASSLGSGNTEAFF. This sequence joins TRBV7-9 and TRBJ1-1; D remains unclear. The CDR3 sequence is 14 residues long. Germline lookup yields CDR1 SEHNR and CDR2 FQNEAQ (reference sequence). V lost 1 base and J lost 1, with 7 bases in between.

The chain combines TRBV6-6 with TRBJ2-6; D is possibly TRBD1 (6 bases). V was clipped by 7 bases and J by 1 base, with 14 bases between them. Germline V gives CDR1 MNHNY, CDR2 SVGAGI (reference sequence). The length of the CDR3 is 16 residues. The CDR3 nucleotides are TGTGCCAGCATTCCACTCCAGGGGTCTGGGGCCAACGTCCTGACTTTC. Translation: CASIPLQGSGANVLTF.

The V gene is TRBV28, the J gene TRBJ2-5; perhaps TRBD1 as D (5 bases). The CDR3 is 14 amino acids. The V gene lost 5 bases and the J gene lost 1 base, with 11 bases spanning the gap. Germline V gives CDR1 MDHEN, CDR2 SYDVKM. The CDR3 coding sequence is TGTGCCAGCAGTGGGGCAGCGCCCCAAGAGACCCAGTACTTC. Residues: CASSGAAPQETQYF.

CDR3 sequence (DNA): TGTGCCAGCAGCTTGGGAGGACAGGGTAATGAAAAACTGTTTTTT. As protein: CASSLGGQGNEKLFF. This chain joins TRBV5-5 and TRBJ1-4; 8 bases map to TRBD1. Germline V gene data show CDR1 as SGHKS and CDR2 as YYEKEE (reference sequence). The CDR3 covers 15 residues. J gave up 4 bases and V 0 bases, and 2 bases lay outside the gene matches.

The J gene is TRBJ1-5, the V gene TRBV28; 8 bases are shared with TRBD1. Trimming removed 6 bases from V and 4 bases from J; junction bases left unmatched: 8. The germline gives CDR1 MDHEN, CDR2 SYDVKM. This CDR3 has 15 amino acids. This CDR3 reads CASRTGQAYNQPQHF. The CDR3 DNA reads TGTGCCAGCAGGACGGGACAGGCTTATAATCAGCCCCAGCATTTT. Using reference TRBV28 and TRBJ1-5 for the parts outside the CDR3, the full variable domain is DVKVTQSSRYLVKRTGEKVFLECVQDMDHENMFWYRQDPGLGLRLIYFSYDVKMKEKGDIPEGYSVSREKKERFSLILESASTNQTSMYLCASRTGQAYNQPQHFGDGTRLSIL.

This clone was observed a single time. The chain uses TRBV6-6 and TRBJ1-1; TRBD1 might be the D (6 bases). The ends were cut back, 5 bases at V and 3 bases at J, with 22 bases in the middle. The CDR3 loop spans 17 amino acids. Germline assignment: CDR1 MNHNY and CDR2 SVGAGI (reference sequence). The CDR3 DNA reads as TGTGCCAGCAGTCCCCTGGGGGCGAGGGGTGGGGACACTGAAGCTTTCTTT. Its protein is CASSPLGARGGDTEAFF.

In nucleotides, the CDR3 is TGCGCCAGCAGCCAAGATGACAGGGAGGCTGAAGCTTTCTTT. This translates into CASSQDDREAEAFF. V is TRBV4-1 and J is TRBJ1-1, with 7 bases that match TRBD1. Germline-derived CDR1 and CDR2 are MGHRA and YSYEKL. This CDR3 has 14 amino acids. With 0 bases clipped from V and 6 bases from J, the junction kept 4 bases outside the gene matches.

The chain links TRBV5-1 to TRBJ2-1; D uncertain. This CDR3 has 13 amino acids. The V end was cut by 5 bases, the J end by 8 bases, with 14 bases between. CDR1 and CDR2 (germline): SGHRS, YFSETQ. CDR3 in amino acids: CASRTYNGYEQFF. CDR3 bases: TGCGCCAGCAGGACTTACAATGGTTATGAGCAGTTCTTC.

The CDR3 nucleotides are TGTGCCAGCAGTTTAGGGCTAGCGGGAGGGCCTCGGGAAGAGCAGTACTTC. It encodes CASSLGLAGGPREEQYF. V gene TRBV27 combines with J gene TRBJ2-7; 12 nucleotides align to TRBD2. This CDR3 has 17 amino acids. V shed 2 bases, J shed 7 bases, and the junction held 12 bases outside the gene matches. CDR1 is MNHEY, CDR2 SMNVEV, per germline (reference sequence).

The chain is built from TRBV5-1 and TRBJ2-3; TRBD1 agrees at 8 bases. CDR3 length: 16 amino acids. Germline V gives CDR1 SGHRS, CDR2 YFSETQ. The junction had 7 bases not matched to a gene; V was cut back by 2 bases and J by 2 bases. The CDR3 region is CASSLQTGVPTDTQYF. CDR3 DNA sequence: TGCGCCAGCAGCTTACAGACAGGGGTCCCCACAGATACGCAGTATTTT.

This chain links TRBV9 with TRBJ2-7, with TRBD2 as a possible D gene (5 bases). CDR1 and CDR2 (germline): SGDLS, YYNGEE. Trimming stripped 0 bases from V and 2 bases from J, with 9 bases between. This CDR3 has 14 amino acids. The chain's CDR3 is CASSVGGLAYEQYF. The CDR3 DNA is TGTGCCAGCAGCGTAGGAGGGTTGGCCTACGAGCAGTACTTC.

This sequence joins TRBV20-1 and TRBJ1-1, with 7 bases matching TRBD1. Germline lookup yields CDR1 DFQATT and CDR2 SNEGSKA (reference sequence). Trimming took 6 bases from V and 9 from J; bases not matched to a gene: 7. The CDR3 sequence is 11 residues long. The CDR3 is CSAPGTEQAFF. CDR3 DNA sequence: TGCAGTGCCCCTGGGACAGAGCAAGCTTTCTTT.

V is TRBV25-1 and J is TRBJ1-1, with D unresolved. Looked up from germline, CDR1 is MGHDK and CDR2 is SYGVNS. CDR3 length equals 11 residues. Between the trimmed V and J ends, which lost 9 bases and 6 bases, there was a span of 11 bases. DNA for the CDR3: TGTGCCAGTACCAGTCTGGCTGAAGCTTTCTTT. Translated, it gives CASTSLAEAFF.

This rearrangement joins TRBV6-6 to TRBJ2-7; 10 positions match TRBD2. The V gene's germline CDR1 is MNHNY and CDR2 SVGAGI (reference sequence). The CDR3 length is 15 residues. Trimming took 8 bases from V and 8 from J; bases not matched to a gene: 15. The CDR3 sequence is CASVGGASGRIKQYF. For the CDR3, the DNA is TGTGCCAGCGTGGGGGGGGCTAGCGGGAGAATTAAGCAGTACTTC.

This clone was observed once. This chain connects TRBV28 to TRBJ2-7; weak D call: TRBD1 (5 bases). V dropped 6 bases and J dropped 3 bases, with 21 bases sitting between them. This CDR3 has 16 amino acids. CDR1 and CDR2 (germline): MDHEN, SYDVKM. The CDR3 DNA is TGTGCCAGCAGCGACCTACAGGCAACCCTCGGCTACGAGCAGTACTTC. It codes for CASSDLQATLGYEQYF.

The rearrangement links TRBV7-9 to TRBJ1-4; 8 bases agree with TRBD1. The CDR3 has 14 amino acids. J lost 7 bases, V lost 5 bases, and 6 bases had no gene match. Germline loops: CDR1 SEHNR, CDR2 FQNEAQ (reference sequence). CDR3 sequence: CASSPDRGGEKLFF. The DNA for the CDR3 is TGTGCCAGCAGCCCAGACAGGGGTGGTGAAAAACTGTTTTTT.